This TCR beta chain stems from a study of T cell repertoires in cytomegalovirus infection (dated by TCRdb to about 2019). Study-wide context: The HLA type of each donor mattered for the analysis, because public TCR beta signatures pointed to carriage of CMV infection along with the matching HLA type.

The CDR3, from cysteine to phenylalanine, totals 14 residues. Here the CDR3 DNA is all that survives: 42 bases in frame from base 1. CDR1 SGHVS and CDR2 FNYEAQ were looked up in the germline V gene. The junction carries 12 bases between V and J, which are trimmed by 4 bases and 2 bases respectively. The sample holds many counts of this clonotype. Its recognized antigen is unknown. There are no base qualities to consult, and no much larger clone falls within one base. Broader findings and caveats from the paper: Carriers of CMV infection plus the relevant HLA type were discriminated by the cumulative frequency of public TCR beta family members in the study cohort and in an independent 352-donor cohort. The ex vivo response was dominated by HLA-C-restricted CMV-specific TCR beta clonotypes, which also provided the single most frequent clonotype in two of eight donors.

Data came from an Illumina HiSeq 1500. The raw public reads went through TCRdb reprocessing: fastp at Q25, MiXCR clone calling, in-frame beta chains kept. Identical CDR3 protein sequences are pooled into one entry, listed with their most common genes and DNA. The sample table contains some 600,000 distinct CDR3 sequences; only one count was recorded for approximately 24% of them. In total, the top ten clones hold roughly 8% of the sample. Input material: CD8+ T cells from PBMCs. The chain joins TRBV7-6 to TRBJ2-7; the D gene remains uncertain. This receptor was obtained from a human donor in good health (CMV status not recorded). Some clones in this sample may be carry-over from other donors' samples. At the DNA level, the sequence is TGTGCCAGCAGCTCCGGTGCTCACCCCTACGAGCAGTACTTC. This yields the protein CASSSGAHPYEQYF.